What follows are 22 T cell receptor beta chains derived from one specimen sequenced in a study of cytomegalovirus exposure and HLA in healthy donors. Amplification used 60 Vbeta primers and 13 Jbeta primers. This table comes from immunoSEQ multiplex PCR, and its TCRdb copy is limited to in-frame clones, with some not included. Of under 200,000 clones listed, about 80% are singletons. Sequenced: PBMCs. These receptors all stem from a man aged 30-40 years in good health and CMV-seronegative.

By share, this clone ranks as medium-sized. The genes are TRBV6-1 and TRBJ1-1, with a weak D call TRBD1 (5 bases). CDR1 MNHNS and CDR2 SASEGT come from the germline V gene. There are 13 residues in the CDR3. Trimming cost V 3 bases and J 1 base, with 6 bases left between them. DNA for the CDR3: TGTGCCAGCAGTGAGACAGCGAACACTGAAGCTTTCTTT. Its protein is CASSETANTEAFF.

The chain links TRBV6-4 to TRBJ2-6; TRBD2 matches at 7 bases. The CDR3 extends over 18 amino acids. Trimming removed 3 bases from V and 0 bases from J; junction bases left unmatched: 8. Germline V gives CDR1 MRHNA, CDR2 SNTAGT. The CDR3 bases are TGTGCCAGCAGTGAGGGGGTAGCGGGTCTCTCTGGGGCCAACGTCCTGACTTTC. This gives the protein CASSEGVAGLSGANVLTF.

This clone was observed a handful of times. The V gene is TRBV28, the J gene TRBJ2-7; 10 bases are shared with TRBD1. Germline V lookup: CDR1 MDHEN, CDR2 SYDVKM. With V trimmed by 7 bases and J by 2 bases, 5 bases remained unmatched. There are 14 residues in the CDR3. As DNA, the CDR3 is TGTGCCAGCACTTCAGACAGGGGGCCCTACGAGCAGTACTTC. Protein sequence: CASTSDRGPYEQYF.

This clone was found once. This chain joins TRBV28 and TRBJ2-7; D not resolved. This CDR3 is built from 11 residues. Germline V gene data show CDR1 as MDHEN and CDR2 as SYDVKM. V lost 4 bases and J lost 4, with 5 bases in between. This chain's CDR3 is CASSYRYEQYF. For the CDR3, the DNA is TGTGCCAGCAGTTACAGATACGAGCAGTACTTC.

The chain has TRBV6-5 and TRBJ2-1, with D unclear. Germline values: CDR1 MNHEY, CDR2 SVGAGI. This CDR3 has 12 amino acids. With 5 bases removed from V and 6 bases from J, the gap between germline ends came to 8 bases. The CDR3 DNA reads TGTGCCAGCAGTCAAGCGTTCAATGAGCAGTTCTTC. Translating gives CASSQAFNEQFF.

This chain links TRBV5-6 with TRBJ2-1, with TRBD2 matching over 12 bases. CDR3 length equals 16 residues. CDR1 is SGHDT and CDR2 is YYEEEE in the germline V gene. J lost 10 bases, V lost 0 bases, and 8 bases had no gene match. DNA of the CDR3: TGTGCCAGCAGCTTGGTAAGACTAGCGGGAGCTCAAGAGCAGTTCTTC. It yields the protein CASSLVRLAGAQEQFF. The entire variable domain, with the rest obtained from reference TRBV5-6 and TRBJ2-1, is as follows: DAGVTQSPTHLIKTRGQQVTLRCSPKSGHDTVSWYQQALGQGPQFIFQYYEEEERQRGNFPDRFSGHQFPNYSSELNVNALLLGDSALYLCASSLVRLAGAQEQFFGPGTRLTVL.

The rearrangement links TRBV4-1 to TRBJ1-4; the D gene is possibly TRBD1 (5 bases). Germline CDR1 and CDR2: MGHRA and YSYEKL. The CDR3 contains 15 residues. V was cut by 0 bases and J by 6 bases, with 11 bases left in between. CDR3 sequence reads: CASSQDWGTDEKLFF. The DNA for the CDR3 is TGCGCCAGCAGCCAAGATTGGGGCACGGATGAAAAACTGTTTTTT.

This clone occurred a few times. Other DNA sequences from this sample encode an identical CDR3 as well. V and J are TRBV6-5 and TRBJ2-7; 11 bases map to TRBD1. The CDR3 is 14 residues long. V trimming: 2 bases; J trimming: 3 bases; junction bases outside the gene matches: 0. The germline V gene encodes CDR1 MNHEY and CDR2 SVGAGI. The CDR3 loop reads CASSYGTGGYEQYF. As DNA, the CDR3 is TGTGCCAGCAGTTACGGGACAGGGGGCTACGAGCAGTACTTC.

The chain couples TRBV5-5 to TRBJ1-1, with 7 bases that match TRBD1. The CDR3 extends over 18 amino acids. Trimming at V came to 1 base and at J to 3 bases, leaving 15 bases not matched to a gene. Looked up from germline, CDR1 is SGHKS and CDR2 is YYEKEE (reference sequence). The CDR3 coding sequence is TGTGCCAGCAGCTTGCGTAGCCGAGGGGGCGCCCTGGACACTGAAGCTTTCTTT. Its protein product is CASSLRSRGGALDTEAFF.

About this clone: Within the sample, other DNA sequences also encode this same CDR3. The V and J genes are TRBV5-1 and TRBJ2-7, with 7 nucleotides matching TRBD2. Germline V gene data show CDR1 as SGHRS and CDR2 as YFSETQ. V gave up 1 base and J gave up 4 bases; unmatched junction bases: 5. This CDR3 is 14 amino acids long. The CDR3 reads CASSLRAGLYEQYF. The CDR3 region has the DNA TGCGCCAGCAGCTTGAGAGCGGGATTATACGAGCAGTACTTC.

This sequence joins TRBV19 and TRBJ2-2; 13 bases agree with TRBD2. The CDR3 extends over 16 amino acids. Trimming took 4 bases from V and 6 from J; bases not matched to a gene: 5. Germline V gene data show CDR1 as LNHDA and CDR2 as SQIVND (reference sequence). Here the CDR3 reads CASSTLAGGPSGELFF. For the CDR3, the DNA is TGTGCCAGTAGTACACTAGCGGGAGGGCCCTCCGGGGAGCTGTTTTTT.

CDR3 loop: CASKPWAGQGGYGYTF. The CDR3 region has the DNA TGTGCCAGTAAGCCCTGGGCAGGGCAGGGTGGTTATGGCTACACCTTC. The V call is TRBV19, the J call TRBJ1-2; TRBD1 is a possible D gene (5 bases). The germline gives CDR1 LNHDA, CDR2 SQIVND (reference sequence). The length of the CDR3 is 16 residues. V shed 7 bases and J shed 5 bases, with 23 bases lying between them.

CDR3 amino acids: CASSLMVLAGNEQFF. CDR3 nucleotides: TGTGCCAGCAGCCTGATGGTGCTAGCGGGGAATGAGCAGTTCTTC. This sequence joins TRBV11-1 and TRBJ2-1; 9 bases align to TRBD2. This CDR3 comprises 15 residues. Germline values: CDR1 SGHAT, CDR2 FQDESV (reference sequence). With 5 bases clipped from V and 7 bases from J, the junction kept 9 bases outside the gene matches.

The V gene is TRBV19, the J gene TRBJ1-5; TRBD1 matches 7 bases. The CDR3 sequence is 14 residues long. Trimming took 7 bases from V and 2 from J; bases not matched to a gene: 5. Germline CDR1 reads LNHDA; CDR2 reads SQIVND (reference sequence). The CDR3 DNA reads as TGTGCCAGTAATCCAACAGGGGGCAATCAGCCCCAGCATTTT. It translates to CASNPTGGNQPQHF.

The rearrangement joins TRBV2 to TRBJ2-3, with 11 positions matching TRBD1. V shed 8 bases, J shed 5 bases, and the junction held 3 bases outside the gene matches. The germline V gene encodes CDR1 SNHLY and CDR2 FYNNEI. The CDR3 is 13 residues long. The CDR3 DNA reads TGTGCCAGCCAGGACAGGGGGCGAGATACGCAGTATTTT. This translates into CASQDRGRDTQYF.

V is TRBV10-1 and J is TRBJ1-2; 10 bases map to TRBD1. Germline assignment: CDR1 WNHNN and CDR2 SYGVQD (reference sequence). The CDR3 is 14 amino acids. With 3 bases clipped from V and 6 bases from J, the junction kept 4 bases outside the gene matches. The chain's CDR3 is CASSDDRGRNGYTF. The CDR3 region has the DNA TGCGCCAGCAGTGACGACAGGGGGCGGAATGGCTACACCTTC.

This chain connects TRBV30 to TRBJ2-5, with D perhaps matching TRBD1 (6 bases). The last part of the DNA fits TRBJ2-7 better; the J call may be wrong. The CDR3 is made up of 12 amino acids. CDR1 is GTSNPN and CDR2 is SVGIG in the germline V gene (reference sequence). The CDR3 DNA reads as TGTGCCTGGGGGGACAACACCTACGAGCAGTACTTC. Translated: CAWGDNTYEQYF.

J is TRBJ1-1 and V is TRBV9; D ambiguous. With 4 bases removed from V and 0 bases from J, the gap between germline ends came to 7 bases. CDR3 length equals 13 residues. The germline CDR1 and CDR2 sequences are SGDLS and YYNGEE. CDR3 DNA sequence: TGTGCCAGCAGCTCGGGTGTGAACACTGAAGCTTTCTTT. Residues: CASSSGVNTEAFF.

This clone was detected once. The V call is TRBV7-2, the J call TRBJ2-7; 8 bases fit TRBD2. There are 15 residues in the CDR3. Germline-derived CDR1 and CDR2 are SGHTA and FQGNSA. V gave up 3 bases and J gave up 3 bases; unmatched junction bases: 7. The DNA of the CDR3 is TGTGCCAGCAGCTTGGTAGCGGGGTCTTACTACGAGCAGTACTTC. It encodes CASSLVAGSYYEQYF.

The chain recombines TRBV6-1 with TRBJ1-1; D is possibly TRBD1 (5 bases). Trimming took 5 bases from V and 0 from J, leaving 13 bases between them. Per the germline V gene, CDR1 is MNHNS and CDR2 is SASEGT. The CDR3 length is 15 residues. CDR3 bases: TGTGCCAGCAGTCTGTACACAGGAATGAACACTGAAGCTTTCTTT. Translated, it gives CASSLYTGMNTEAFF.

V gene TRBV7-8 combines with J gene TRBJ1-1, with 9 bases matching TRBD1. V gave up 4 bases and J gave up 3 bases; unmatched junction bases: 6. CDR3 length equals 15 residues. Per germline, CDR1 SGHVS and CDR2 FQNEAQ. CDR3 nucleotide sequence: TGTGCCAGCAGCTCCCAGACAGGGGGTGACACTGAAGCTTTCTTT. This codes for CASSSQTGGDTEAFF.

CDR3 coding DNA: TGTGCCAGCATCACCCCCCAGGGAAGAGGGGGAGGCTACACCTTC. Translated: CASITPQGRGGGYTF. The V gene is TRBV2, the J gene TRBJ1-2; possible D gene TRBD1, 6 bases. V was cut by 7 bases and J by 8 bases, with 23 bases left in between. This CDR3 contains 15 residues. CDR1 and CDR2 from the germline V gene are SNHLY and FYNNEI.